Each of the 10 T cell receptor beta chains below was sequenced from the same sample in a study of T cell responses to AZD1222 COVID-19 vaccine (dated by TCRdb to the early 2020s). The sample's time point label, in plain terms: baseline before first vaccination. Library prep was done by the immunoSEQ multiplex PCR assay. TCRdb carries this immuneACCESS record with in-frame sequences only. Its versions omit some clonotypes, under half of them owing to an unresolved V gene in the studies checked, with the rest unexplained. The sample includes about 160,000 clones, with 90% to 95% observed a single time. The ten largest clones capture less than 2.5% of the sample. The sequences come from peripheral blood, collected on day 0 of AZD1222 vaccination. The origin of the receptors is an adult in good health.

The gene calls are TRBV4-3 and TRBJ1-6; unclear D gene. Germline assignment: CDR1 LGHNA and CDR2 YSLEER. Trimming took 1 base from V and 7 from J, leaving 11 bases between them. The CDR3 contains 15 residues. CDR3 region: CASSQVRVPNSPLHF. CDR3 nucleotide sequence: TGCGCCAGCAGCCAAGTGCGGGTCCCGAATTCACCCCTCCACTTT.

The V gene is TRBV9, the J gene TRBJ1-3; D remains ambiguous. The V gene lost 4 bases and the J gene lost 0 bases, with 11 bases spanning the gap. The CDR3 has 15 residues. Germline V gives CDR1 SGDLS, CDR2 YYNGEE. The CDR3 loop is CASSPQIYSGNTIYF. As DNA, the CDR3 is TGTGCCAGCAGCCCCCAGATATACTCTGGAAACACCATATATTTT.

The chain uses TRBV7-3 and TRBJ2-1; D may be TRBD2 (5 bases). The V end was cut by 5 bases, the J end by 0 bases, with 11 bases between. CDR3 size: 15 residues. The germline gives CDR1 SGHTA, CDR2 FQGTGA. This CDR3 is CASSQRRSSYNEQFF. In DNA, the CDR3 is TGTGCCAGCAGCCAGCGGAGGAGCTCCTACAATGAGCAGTTCTTC. The whole variable domain, remainder taken from reference TRBV7-3 and TRBJ2-1, is GAGVSQTPSNKVTEKGKYVELRCDPISGHTALYWYRQSLGQGPEFLIYFQGTGAADDSGLPNDRFFAVRPEGSVSTLKIQRTERGDSAVYLCASSQRRSSYNEQFFGPGTRLTVL.

The chain carries TRBV28 and TRBJ1-3, with a tentative D call TRBD1 (6 bases). This CDR3 has 17 residues. V lost 6 bases and J 0 bases, leaving 18 bases between the germline ends. Germline lookup yields CDR1 MDHEN and CDR2 SYDVKM. The CDR3 DNA sequence: TGTGCCAGCAGACCTATGGGCTGGACAGACTCTGGAAACACCATATATTTT. As protein: CASRPMGWTDSGNTIYF.

This chain links TRBV5-6 with TRBJ2-1, with D perhaps TRBD2 (5 bases). This CDR3 contains 13 residues. V shed 4 bases and J shed 4 bases, with 9 bases lying between them. Germline V CDR1 and CDR2: SGHDT, YYEEEE. The chain's CDR3 is CASSPRGYNEQFF. The CDR3 coding sequence is TGTGCCAGCAGCCCGCGAGGGTACAATGAGCAGTTCTTC.

The chain uses TRBV6-5 and TRBJ1-4; D gene ambiguous. V was trimmed by 0 bases and J by 0 bases, leaving 8 bases between them. Germline V gives CDR1 MNHEY, CDR2 SVGAGI. This CDR3 has 16 residues. The CDR3 nucleotides read TGTGCCAGCAGTTACTCGGTGGCAGCAACTAATGAAAAACTGTTTTTT. Protein product: CASSYSVAATNEKLFF.

The V gene is TRBV30, the J gene TRBJ2-3; 16 bases agree with TRBD2. The CDR3 is 16 amino acids. V was pared by 2 bases and J by 5 bases, with 4 bases of the junction left unmatched. CDR1 and CDR2 from the germline V gene are GTSNPN and SVGIG (reference sequence). Written as DNA, the CDR3 is TGTGCCTGGAGTCTGGGACTAGCGGGGGGGGGAGATACGCAGTATTTT. Translation: CAWSLGLAGGGDTQYF.

The V and J genes are TRBV28 and TRBJ1-2; possible D gene TRBD1, 5 bases. Germline loops: CDR1 MDHEN, CDR2 SYDVKM. V shed 2 bases and J shed 5 bases, with 12 bases lying between them. CDR3 size: 14 residues. The CDR3, as DNA: TGTGCCAGCAGTTTAGGGCAGGGTGAATATGGCTACACCTTC. This encodes CASSLGQGEYGYTF.

This chain joins TRBV2 and TRBJ2-1; possibly TRBD1 for D (5 bases). The CDR3 totals 19 residues. Trimming cost V 2 bases and J 0 bases, with 20 bases left between them. The germline CDR1 and CDR2 sequences are SNHLY and FYNNEI. CDR3 nucleotide sequence: TGTGCCAGCAGTGAAACCCTTGAGTTGACAGAAAACTCCTACAATGAGCAGTTCTTC. This sequence encodes CASSETLELTENSYNEQFF.

This clone was detected a few times. The rearrangement uses TRBV19 and TRBJ1-4, with 7 bases that match TRBD1. CDR3 length: 15 residues. V trimming: 3 bases; J trimming: 7 bases; junction bases outside the gene matches: 8. The germline gives CDR1 LNHDA, CDR2 SQIVND (reference sequence). CDR3 region: CASSITGTVGEKLFF. CDR3 in DNA: TGTGCCAGTAGTATCACCGGGACAGTTGGTGAAAAACTGTTTTTT.